Below are 20 T cell receptor beta chains sequenced from a single sample in a study of T-cell reconstitution after alpha-beta-depleted transplantation in children. It was with unique molecular identifiers that the TCRbeta library was prepared. Each CDR3 protein gets one entry after TCRdb re-called the PCR reads with MiXCR. Counted here are 170,000 or so distinct CDR3 sequences, less than 8% occurring once; the ten biggest clones make up roughly 3%. This sample comprised PBMCs from the stem cell graft donor, obtained from the stem cell graft. The source is a human donor who donated a stem cell graft to a child with Wiskott-Aldrich syndrome.

This clonotype showed up many times. This chain connects TRBV12-3 or TRBV12-4 to TRBJ2-1, with 7 nucleotides matching TRBD2. CDR3 length: 14 amino acids. Trimming cost V 4 bases and J 6 bases; bases outside gene matches: 6. The DNA of the CDR3 is TGTGCCAGCAGTTGGGGGAGGGGATCCAATGAGCAGTTCTTC. This gives the protein CASSWGRGSNEQFF.

The gene calls are TRBV29-1 and TRBJ1-4; D not certain. The CDR3 sequence is 13 residues long. Trimming removed 3 bases at V and 5 bases at J, with 10 bases between. CDR1 is SQVTM and CDR2 is ANQGSEA in the germline V gene. CDR3 DNA: TGCAGCGTTGAGGTCCGATCGAATGAAAAACTGTTTTTT. It is translated as CSVEVRSNEKLFF.

The chain combines TRBV19 with TRBJ1-2; TRBD1 matches at 9 bases. Per the germline V gene, CDR1 is LNHDA and CDR2 is SQIVND (reference sequence). V lost 9 bases, J lost 8 bases, and 16 bases stayed unmatched. CDR3 size: 15 residues. In DNA, the CDR3 is TGTGCCAGCACCCTACGGGGAGGGACAGGGCGAGGCTACACCTTC. Translation gives CASTLRGGTGRGYTF.

This clonotype was detected many times. The J gene is TRBJ2-7, the V gene TRBV15; 8 bases match TRBD1. J lost 5 bases, V lost 3 bases, and 9 bases had no gene match. Germline V lookup: CDR1 LNHNV, CDR2 YYDKDF (reference sequence). The CDR3 contains 15 residues. The CDR3 sequence is CATSSLVTGVHEQYF. In DNA form, the CDR3 reads TGTGCCACCAGCAGTTTAGTGACAGGGGTCCACGAGCAGTACTTC.

There are many counts of this clonotype. The V and J genes are TRBV20-1 and TRBJ2-7, with TRBD2 matching 7 bases. The germline V gene has CDR1 DFQATT and CDR2 SNEGSKA (reference sequence). Losses at the gene ends were 0 bases for V and 5 bases for J; bases not matched to a gene: 16. The length of the CDR3 is 17 residues. CDR3 nucleotide sequence: TGCAGTGCTAGAGATTCGACAGCAGCGGGATCGGTGCACGAGCAGTACTTC. Translated: CSARDSTAAGSVHEQYF.

At least ten counts were recorded for this clonotype. As DNA, the CDR3 is TGTGCCAGCAGTCAACCGGGACAGGGGACCTACGAGCAGTACTTC. Translating it yields CASSQPGQGTYEQYF. The chain has TRBV6-1 and TRBJ2-7; 10 nucleotides agree with TRBD1. In germline, CDR1 is MNHNS, CDR2 SASEGT. V lost 5 bases to trimming and J lost 2 bases; unmatched junction nucleotides: 6. This CDR3 is 15 amino acids long.

This clonotype has at least ten counts. This rearrangement joins TRBV6-2 or TRBV6-3 to TRBJ2-3, with D perhaps TRBD2 (6 bases). The CDR3 runs to 17 residues. The ends were cut back, 4 bases at V and 2 bases at J, with 19 bases in the middle. Germline-derived CDR1 and CDR2 are MNHEY and SVGEGT. The CDR3: CASSWTPGGPNTDTQYF. CDR3 DNA sequence: TGTGCCAGCAGTTGGACCCCCGGAGGGCCTAACACAGATACGCAGTATTTT.

CDR3 in amino acids: CASSQTGGEPQHF. CDR3 in DNA: TGTGCCAGCAGCCAAACAGGGGGGGAGCCCCAGCATTTT. The V call is TRBV3-1, the J call TRBJ1-5; 8 positions match TRBD1. V shed 2 bases, J shed 8 bases, and the junction held 2 bases outside the gene matches. Germline lookup yields CDR1 LGHDT and CDR2 YNNKEL (reference sequence). This CDR3 comprises 13 residues.

This clonotype was counted many times. The chain couples TRBV2 to TRBJ2-1; the D gene is possibly TRBD2 (5 bases). Germline V CDR1 and CDR2: SNHLY, FYNNEI. The V and J ends lost 6 bases and 2 bases respectively, with 14 bases between them. The CDR3 sequence is 15 residues long. CDR3 loop: CASSLNRGTYNEQFF. The CDR3 DNA reads as TGTGCCAGCAGCCTCAATAGAGGGACCTACAATGAGCAGTTCTTC.

This clonotype showed up many times. This rearrangement joins TRBV28 to TRBJ2-3, with 8 bases fitting TRBD2. V shed 5 bases and J 6 bases; nucleotides not matched to a gene: 10. The V gene's germline CDR1 is MDHEN and CDR2 SYDVKM. The CDR3 runs to 15 residues. Written as DNA, the CDR3 is TGTGCCAGCAGTCCAAGTCTAGCGGGTCCGGATACGCAGTATTTT. This translates into CASSPSLAGPDTQYF.

In its sample, this clonotype was seen many times. V usage is TRBV15 and J usage is TRBJ1-6; D unclear. Germline V CDR1 and CDR2: LNHNV, YYDKDF (reference sequence). This CDR3 region has 12 residues. The V end was cut by 2 bases, the J end by 9 bases, with 5 bases between. CDR3 in DNA: TGTGCCACCAGCAGATCCACTTCACCCCTCCACTTT. The encoded protein is CATSRSTSPLHF.

This clonotype was observed many times. The rearrangement links TRBV6-5 to TRBJ2-7, with D perhaps TRBD2 (6 bases). Germline lookup yields CDR1 MNHEY and CDR2 SVGAGI. V dropped 2 bases and J dropped 9 bases, with 23 bases sitting between them. The CDR3 spans 16 residues. CDR3 amino acids: CASSYRAGTSPLGQYF. CDR3 sequence (DNA): TGTGCCAGCAGTTACAGGGCGGGGACCAGCCCTCTGGGGCAGTACTTC.

The J gene is TRBJ1-2, the V gene TRBV5-1; D gene unclear. V lost 0 bases and J lost 2, with 8 bases in between. The CDR3 sequence is 14 residues long. In germline, CDR1 is SGHRS, CDR2 YFSETQ. CDR3 loop: CASSLDYGNYGYTF. CDR3 DNA sequence: TGCGCCAGCAGCTTGGATTACGGAAACTATGGCTACACCTTC.

This clonotype was seen a handful of times. The chain has TRBV20-1 and TRBJ1-5; the D gene is possibly TRBD1 (5 bases). V lost 0 bases, J lost 2 bases, and 8 bases lay in between. The germline V gene has CDR1 DFQATT and CDR2 SNEGSKA (reference sequence). The CDR3 totals 14 residues. The CDR3 DNA reads as TGCAGTGCTAGAGACAGGGTCGGCAATCAGCCCCAGCATTTT. Its protein is CSARDRVGNQPQHF.

This clonotype has a count of ten or more. The gene calls are TRBV7-2 and TRBJ1-5, with a weak D call TRBD1 (5 bases). Trimming took 1 base from V and 2 from J, leaving 12 bases between them. The CDR3 is 16 residues long. CDR1 is SGHTA, CDR2 FQGNSA, per germline. CDR3 DNA sequence: TGTGCCAGCAGCTTAGTAAGGGGATCAGGCAATCAGCCCCAGCATTTT. Amino acid sequence: CASSLVRGSGNQPQHF.

This clonotype has ten or more counts. This chain joins TRBV29-1 and TRBJ2-3; either TRBD1 or TRBD2 may supply D (5 bases each). The CDR3 covers 13 residues. V was pared by 5 bases and J by 1 base, with 10 bases between. Looked up from germline, CDR1 is SQVTM and CDR2 is ANQGSEA. CDR3 DNA sequence: TGCAGCGTTCGGGGCGTGGGCACAGATACGCAGTATTTT. This translates into CSVRGVGTDTQYF.

This clonotype was detected many times. This chain joins TRBV20-1 and TRBJ1-2, with D possibly TRBD1 on 6 matching bases. From germline, CDR1 is DFQATT and CDR2 SNEGSKA (reference sequence). Trimming removed 4 bases at V and 6 bases at J, with 15 bases between. This CDR3 contains 13 residues. CDR3 in DNA: TGCAGTGCTATGACTGGGGGCGGGGATGGCTACACCTTC. As protein: CSAMTGGGDGYTF.

This clonotype was seen at least ten times. The V call is TRBV29-1, the J call TRBJ2-1; TRBD2 matches at 7 bases. With 4 bases clipped from V and 0 bases from J, the junction kept 3 bases outside the gene matches. The CDR3 extends over 14 amino acids. The germline CDR1 and CDR2 sequences are SQVTM and ANQGSEA. The CDR3 protein is CSVVASGSYNEQFF. The CDR3 DNA reads TGCAGCGTTGTGGCTAGCGGCTCCTACAATGAGCAGTTCTTC.

The table lists this clonotype with many counts. The chain has TRBV12-3 or TRBV12-4 and TRBJ2-1; 11 bases are a match to TRBD2. The V gene end was trimmed by 3 bases and the J gene end by 5 bases; junction bases not matched to a gene: 3. The CDR3 consists of 15 residues. The CDR3 loop is CASSFLAGGHNEQFF. The CDR3 nucleotides are TGTGCCAGCAGTTTCCTAGCGGGAGGACACAATGAGCAGTTCTTC.

In its sample, this clonotype was seen a few times. This rearrangement joins TRBV29-1 to TRBJ2-7; D gene unclear. This CDR3 is built from 14 residues. Germline CDR1 and CDR2: SQVTM and ANQGSEA. V dropped 3 bases and J dropped 0 bases, with 12 bases sitting between them. CDR3 amino acids: CSVDSPEFSYEQYF. Here the CDR3 DNA reads TGCAGCGTTGATTCTCCAGAGTTCTCCTACGAGCAGTACTTC.